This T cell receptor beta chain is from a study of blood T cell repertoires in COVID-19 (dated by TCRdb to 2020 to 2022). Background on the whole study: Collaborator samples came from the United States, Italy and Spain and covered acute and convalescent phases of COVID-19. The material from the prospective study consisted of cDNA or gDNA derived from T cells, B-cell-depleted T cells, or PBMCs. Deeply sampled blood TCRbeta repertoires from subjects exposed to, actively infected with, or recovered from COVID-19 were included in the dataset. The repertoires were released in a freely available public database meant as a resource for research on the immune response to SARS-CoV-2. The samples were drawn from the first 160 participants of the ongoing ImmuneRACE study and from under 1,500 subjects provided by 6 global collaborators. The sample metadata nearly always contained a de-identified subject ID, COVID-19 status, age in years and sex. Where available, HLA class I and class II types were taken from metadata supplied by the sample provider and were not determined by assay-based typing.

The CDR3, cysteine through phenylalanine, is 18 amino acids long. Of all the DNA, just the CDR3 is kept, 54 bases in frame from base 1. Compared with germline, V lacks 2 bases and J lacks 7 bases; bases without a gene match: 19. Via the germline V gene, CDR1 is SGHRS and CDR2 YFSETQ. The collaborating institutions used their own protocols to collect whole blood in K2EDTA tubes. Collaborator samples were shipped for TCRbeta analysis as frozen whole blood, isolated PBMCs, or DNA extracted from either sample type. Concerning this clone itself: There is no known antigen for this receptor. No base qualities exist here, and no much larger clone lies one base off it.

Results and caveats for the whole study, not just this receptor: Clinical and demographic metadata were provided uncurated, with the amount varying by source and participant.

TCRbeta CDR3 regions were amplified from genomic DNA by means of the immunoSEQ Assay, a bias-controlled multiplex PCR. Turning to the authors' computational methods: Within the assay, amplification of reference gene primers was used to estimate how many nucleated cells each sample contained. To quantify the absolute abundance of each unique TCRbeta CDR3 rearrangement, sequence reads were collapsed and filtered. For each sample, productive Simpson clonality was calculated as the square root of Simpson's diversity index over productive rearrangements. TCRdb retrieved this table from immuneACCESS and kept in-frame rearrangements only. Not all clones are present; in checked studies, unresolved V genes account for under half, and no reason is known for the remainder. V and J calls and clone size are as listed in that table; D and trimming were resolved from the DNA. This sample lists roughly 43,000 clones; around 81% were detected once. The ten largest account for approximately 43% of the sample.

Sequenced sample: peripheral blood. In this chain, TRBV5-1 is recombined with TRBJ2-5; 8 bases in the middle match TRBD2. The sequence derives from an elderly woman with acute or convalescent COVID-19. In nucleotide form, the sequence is TGCGCCAGCAGCTTCGAGTTTGCCGGGAGGGGTTCAGCGGGGACCCAGTACTTC. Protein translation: CASSFEFAGRGSAGTQYF.